The rows below give T cell receptor beta chains drawn from one sample of a study of ipilimumab plus nivolumab after autologous stem cell transplantation. The method was immunoSEQ multiplex PCR; TCRdb's version includes in-frame clones alone and lacks a portion of them. Here the sample spans roughly 1,700 clones, 86% being singletons. The material was PBMCs, obtained in a trial of ipilimumab plus nivolumab as post-transplant consolidation. These receptors originate from a male donor with multiple myeloma. The CDR3 runs from the conserved cysteine through the conserved F or W. The D gene is left open where the match is weak. A row's size may be missing; if present it is once, few, many or a size class.

D | J | V | size | CDR3 | DNA
TRBD1 | TRBJ2-7 | TRBV7-8 | . | CASSGGTGSSYEQYF | TGTGCCAGCAGCGGGGGGACAGGGAGCTCCTACGAGCAGTACTTC
TRBD1 | TRBJ2-7 | TRBV5-7 | . | CASSCGQGADEQYF | TGTGCCAGCAGCTGTGGACAGGGGGCCGACGAGCAGTACTTC
TRBD1 | TRBJ2-5 | TRBV4-2 | few | CASSEGGGQETQYF | TGTGCCAGCAGCGAAGGGGGCGGGCAAGAGACCCAGTACTTC
. | TRBJ2-2 | TRBV5-4 | . | CASSLAGNTGELFF | TGTGCCAGCAGCTTGGCGGGGAACACCGGGGAGCTGTTTTTT
. | TRBJ2-2 | TRBV30 | . | CAWSAYAGELFF | TGTGCCTGGAGTGCTTACGCCGGGGAGCTGTTTTTT
. | TRBJ2-5 | TRBV4-1 | . | CASSQPKGVVRTAEETQYF | TGCGCCAGCAGCCAGCCGAAAGGGGTCGTAAGGACGGCGGAGGAGACCCAGTACTTC
. | TRBJ2-5 | TRBV11-2 | few | CASSLDLQTLQETQYF | TGTGCCAGCAGCTTAGATCTACAGACTCTCCAAGAGACCCAGTACTTC
TRBD2 | TRBJ2-1 | TRBV5-1 | . | CASSPGGFFRYNEQFF | TGCGCCAGCAGCCCGGGGGGGTTTTTCCGGTACAATGAGCAGTTCTTC
TRBD1 | TRBJ1-2 | TRBV19 | . | CASKDRTGGHHYGYTF | TGTGCCAGTAAGGACAGGACAGGAGGGCATCACTATGGCTACACCTTC
. | TRBJ2-1 | TRBV5-1 | few | CASSLPGQARERDRYEQFF | TGCGCCAGCAGCCTACCGGGACAGGCGCGGGAGCGGGATAGGTATGAGCAGTTCTTC
. | TRBJ1-2 | TRBV27 | . | CASSFRDTVLDGYTF | TGTGCCAGCAGTTTCAGGGACACGGTTTTAGATGGCTACACCTTC
. | TRBJ2-1 | TRBV19 | . | CASSIRTVYNEQFF | TGTGCCAGTAGTATCCGGACAGTGTACAATGAGCAGTTCTTC
. | TRBJ1-5 | TRBV5-6 | . | CASSSEGSGDQPQHF | TGTGCCAGCAGCTCGGAAGGGTCGGGGGATCAGCCCCAGCATTTT
. | TRBJ2-3 | TRBV11-3 | . | CASSSRAYTDTQYF | TGTGCCAGCAGCTCTCGGGCCTACACAGATACGCAGTATTTT
TRBD2 | TRBJ2-7 | TRBV9 | once | CASSLGTSGDYEQYF | TGTGCCAGCAGCTTGGGGACTAGCGGGGACTACGAGCAGTACTTC
TRBD1 | TRBJ1-5 | TRBV18 | . | CASSPGTGYQPQHF | TGTGCCAGCTCACCTGGGACAGGGTATCAGCCCCAGCATTTT
. | TRBJ1-2 | TRBV2 | . | CASSRTVSSGGYTF | TGTGCCAGCAGTAGAACCGTCTCCTCGGGAGGCTACACCTTC
TRBD1 | TRBJ2-7 | TRBV2 | . | CASRLTGWYEQYF | TGTGCCAGCAGGTTGACAGGGTGGTACGAGCAGTACTTC
. | TRBJ1-3 | TRBV6-5 | . | CASSYRRTGNTIYF | TGTGCCAGCAGTTACCGAAGAACTGGAAACACCATATATTTT
TRBD1 | TRBJ2-2 | TRBV9 | . | CASSAQGTGDTGELFF | TGTGCCAGCAGCGCGCAGGGGACAGGGGACACCGGGGAGCTGTTTTTT
TRBD2 | TRBJ2-6 | TRBV5-6 | . | CASSLGLAGAGANVLTF | TGTGCCAGCAGCTTGGGGCTAGCGGGAGCTGGGGCCAACGTCCTGACTTTC
TRBD1 | TRBJ2-1 | TRBV9 | . | CASSVAGTGEGYNEQFF | TGTGCCAGCAGCGTAGCTGGGACAGGGGAAGGCTACAATGAGCAGTTCTTC
. | TRBJ2-7 | TRBV28 | once | CASSLLRVVPYEQYF | TGTGCCAGCAGTTTATTGAGGGTGGTCCCCTACGAGCAGTACTTC
. | TRBJ2-3 | TRBV11-3 | once | CASSLGYLKWDTQYF | TGTGCCAGCAGCTTAGGGTACTTGAAATGGGATACGCAGTATTTT
. | TRBJ2-1 | TRBV7-8 | . | CASSPRWSYNEQFF | TGTGCCAGCAGCCCACGTTGGTCCTACAATGAGCAGTTCTTC
. | TRBJ2-2 | TRBV7-6 | . | CASSATGLTGELFF | TGTGCCAGCAGCGCAACAGGGCTCACCGGGGAGCTGTTTTTT
. | TRBJ1-4 | TRBV25-1 | once | CASSGGPEKLFF | TGTGCCAGCAGCGGGGGACCCGAAAAACTGTTTTTT